A single sample is the source of the 9 T cell receptor beta chains below, sequenced in a study of T cell responses to AZD1222 COVID-19 vaccine. The repertoire was sequenced with immunoSEQ multiplex PCR; TCRdb's copy has only in-frame clones and lacks some. The table shows some 170,000 clones, with just under 95% occurring only once. This specimen was peripheral blood, taken 28 days after the second dose of the MenACWY control vaccine. These receptor sequences come from an adult who received the MenACWY meningococcal vaccine as a control.

The gene calls are TRBV29-1 and TRBJ1-2; the D gene is possibly TRBD1 (5 bases). The CDR3 consists of 14 residues. The V gene lost 1 base and the J gene lost 4 bases, with 13 bases spanning the gap. The germline V gene encodes CDR1 SQVTM and CDR2 ANQGSEA. CDR3 nucleotides: TGCAGCGTTGAAGGGACATCCGTGGGCTATGGCTACACCTTC. It yields the protein CSVEGTSVGYGYTF.

The genes are TRBV6-5 and TRBJ2-1; D may be TRBD2 (5 bases). The CDR3 sequence is 15 residues long. CDR1 is MNHEY, CDR2 SVGAGI, per germline. Deletions cut 5 bases from V and 0 bases from J, with 11 bases between. In nucleotides, the CDR3 is TGTGCCAGCAGTCCCCAAGGGAGCTCCTACAATGAGCAGTTCTTC. This sequence encodes CASSPQGSSYNEQFF.

The V and J genes are TRBV20-1 and TRBJ2-5; D possibly corresponds to TRBD2 (6 bases). Trimming cost V 3 bases and J 5 bases, with 13 bases left between them. CDR1 is DFQATT and CDR2 is SNEGSKA in the germline V gene (reference sequence). The CDR3 has 13 amino acids. CDR3 bases: TGCAGTGCTAGTGTGCAGGCGGGGGAGACCCAGTACTTC. This gives the protein CSASVQAGETQYF.

The rearrangement joins TRBV30 to TRBJ1-6, with D unresolved. V was cut by 4 bases and J by 9 bases, with 16 bases left in between. CDR3 length equals 14 residues. In germline, CDR1 is GTSNPN, CDR2 SVGIG (reference sequence). The CDR3 loop is CAWKSELGGSPLHF. The CDR3 DNA sequence: TGTGCCTGGAAATCTGAGTTAGGAGGTTCACCCCTCCACTTT.

J is TRBJ2-1 and V is TRBV24-1; no reliable D call. Trimming took off 5 bases at V and 4 bases at J, with 8 bases between the two ends. This CDR3 has 13 residues. Germline V gene data show CDR1 as KGHDR and CDR2 as SFDVKD. CDR3 region: CATSVGGYNEQFF. The CDR3 DNA reads as TGTGCCACCAGTGTTGGCGGTTACAATGAGCAGTTCTTC.

The chain joins TRBV6-7 to TRBJ1-3; no definite D call. TRBV6-7 is an open reading frame whose function is uncertain. The CDR3 length is 11 residues. Trimming took 6 bases from V and 5 from J, leaving 5 bases between them. The CDR3, as DNA: TGTGCCAGCAGCCTACGAAACACCATATATTTT. It translates to CASSLRNTIYF.

The chain recombines TRBV2 with TRBJ1-2, with D unresolved. This CDR3 is built from 15 residues. V lost 8 bases, J lost 0 bases, and 16 bases lay in between. The germline V gene has CDR1 SNHLY and CDR2 FYNNEI. The CDR3 DNA reads as TGTGCCAGCCAAGCTGGAGATACCGCTAACTATGGCTACACCTTC. Protein: CASQAGDTANYGYTF.

This clone was seen just once. V is TRBV18 and J is TRBJ2-6; no clear D. The CDR3 has 14 residues. CDR1 is KGHSH and CDR2 is LQKENI in the germline V gene. V was clipped by 2 bases and J by 0 bases, with 2 bases between them. In DNA, the CDR3 is TGTGCCAGCTCACCAAGCTCTGGGGCCAACGTCCTGACTTTC. It translates to CASSPSSGANVLTF.

This clone has more than one count but fewer than ten. V and J are TRBV5-4 and TRBJ2-1; 9 nucleotides match TRBD2. CDR3 size: 16 residues. Germline CDR1 and CDR2: SGHNT and YYREEE (reference sequence). The junction had 10 bases not matched to a gene; V was cut back by 2 bases and J by 7 bases. CDR3 amino acids: CASSFGRGGRVNEQFF. For the CDR3, the DNA is TGTGCCAGCAGCTTTGGGCGGGGGGGCCGGGTAAATGAGCAGTTCTTC.